Listed below are T cell receptor beta chains from one sample, sequenced in a study of OX40 agonist ivuxolimab in advanced cancers. The assay was immunoSEQ multiplex PCR, and TCRdb's table has in-frame clones only and misses some. The table lists 60,000 or so clones, approximately 86% of them singletons. This specimen was CD4+ or CD8+ T cells sorted from blood, taken in a trial of the OX40 agonist ivuxolimab. The origin of the receptors is an adult with an advanced solid tumor such as melanoma, head and neck, liver or kidney cancer. CDR3s include the opening cysteine and the closing phenylalanine or tryptophan. Each record gives: clone size, D gene, V gene, J gene, CDR3 protein, CDR3 DNA. The D gene is left open where the match is weak. Clone sizes are given selectively: once, few, many, or a class where the clone is expanded.

clone size: NA; D gene: TRBD1; V gene: TRBV7-9; J gene: TRBJ2-7; CDR3 protein: CASSSPGQGAYEQYF; CDR3 DNA: TGTGCCAGCAGCTCCCCCGGGCAGGGGGCTTACGAGCAATACTTC
clone size: NA; D gene: NA; V gene: TRBV7-9; J gene: TRBJ2-7; CDR3 protein: CASSLARVGHEQYF; CDR3 DNA: TGTGCCAGCAGCTTAGCTAGGGTTGGGCACGAGCAGTACTTC
clone size: few; D gene: NA; V gene: TRBV9; J gene: TRBJ2-7; CDR3 protein: CASSEGPYDYEQYF; CDR3 DNA: TGTGCCAGCAGCGAGGGACCGTACGACTACGAGCAGTACTTC
clone size: NA; D gene: TRBD1; V gene: TRBV27; J gene: TRBJ1-5; CDR3 protein: CASSLSVGQGNQPQHF; CDR3 DNA: TGTGCCAGCAGTTTATCAGTCGGACAGGGCAATCAGCCCCAGCATTTT
clone size: NA; D gene: TRBD2; V gene: TRBV27; J gene: TRBJ2-2; CDR3 protein: CASSLWTSGRLGELFF; CDR3 DNA: TGTGCCAGCAGTTTGTGGACTAGCGGGAGATTAGGAGAGCTGTTTTTT
clone size: NA; D gene: NA; V gene: TRBV19; J gene: TRBJ2-1; CDR3 protein: CASSMDWRVNNEQFF; CDR3 DNA: TGTGCCAGTAGTATGGACTGGAGAGTAAACAATGAGCAGTTCTTC
clone size: once; D gene: NA; V gene: TRBV25-1; J gene: TRBJ2-7; CDR3 protein: CASSARGSGVYEQYF; CDR3 DNA: TGTGCCAGCAGTGCGAGAGGGAGTGGAGTTTACGAGCAGTACTTC
clone size: NA; D gene: NA; V gene: TRBV9; J gene: TRBJ2-3; CDR3 protein: CASSISPQAPVGTDTQYF; CDR3 DNA: TGTGCCAGCAGCATCTCACCCCAGGCCCCGGTGGGCACAGATACGCAGTATTTT
clone size: NA; D gene: TRBD1; V gene: TRBV5-8; J gene: TRBJ1-2; CDR3 protein: CASSLDRGYGYTF; CDR3 DNA: TGTGCCAGCAGCTTGGACAGGGGCTATGGCTACACCTTC
clone size: NA; D gene: TRBD1; V gene: TRBV4-1; J gene: TRBJ1-5; CDR3 protein: CASSQRTGGNQPQHF; CDR3 DNA: TGCGCCAGCAGCCAACGGACAGGGGGCAATCAGCCCCAGCATTTT
clone size: once; D gene: NA; V gene: TRBV6-5; J gene: TRBJ1-3; CDR3 protein: CASSRGVGSGNTIYF; CDR3 DNA: TGTGCCAGCAGTCGAGGGGTCGGCTCTGGAAACACCATATATTTT
clone size: NA; D gene: TRBD2; V gene: TRBV5-4; J gene: TRBJ2-7; CDR3 protein: CASSSGLAGRGNEQYF; CDR3 DNA: TGTGCCAGCAGCTCGGGACTAGCGGGCCGAGGAAACGAGCAGTACTTC
clone size: NA; D gene: TRBD1; V gene: TRBV5-6; J gene: TRBJ1-1; CDR3 protein: CASSLDRVWMAEAFF; CDR3 DNA: TGTGCCAGCAGTTTAGACAGGGTGTGGATGGCTGAAGCTTTCTTT
clone size: NA; D gene: NA; V gene: TRBV28; J gene: TRBJ2-6; CDR3 protein: CASSLRDRNSGANVLTF; CDR3 DNA: TGTGCCAGCAGTTTAAGGGACCGAAACTCTGGGGCCAACGTCCTGACTTTC
clone size: few; D gene: NA; V gene: TRBV5-1; J gene: TRBJ1-2; CDR3 protein: CASSPAGTSYGYTF; CDR3 DNA: TGCGCCAGCAGCCCGGCCGGGACATCCTATGGCTACACCTTC
clone size: NA; D gene: NA; V gene: TRBV27; J gene: TRBJ2-1; CDR3 protein: CASSTYPQGIHNEQFF; CDR3 DNA: TGTGCCAGCAGCACATACCCCCAGGGTATCCACAATGAGCAGTTCTTC
clone size: NA; D gene: NA; V gene: TRBV9; J gene: TRBJ2-5; CDR3 protein: CASSLGPQETQYF; CDR3 DNA: TGTGCCAGTAGTTTAGGGCCCCAAGAGACCCAGTACTTC
clone size: NA; D gene: NA; V gene: TRBV19; J gene: TRBJ2-1; CDR3 protein: CASSTSSSLDKFF; CDR3 DNA: TGTGCCAGTAGTACGTCTAGCAGCCTCGATAAGTTCTTC
clone size: NA; D gene: TRBD1; V gene: TRBV28; J gene: TRBJ1-5; CDR3 protein: CASREQGMGQPQHF; CDR3 DNA: TGTGCCAGCAGGGAACAGGGGATGGGGCAGCCCCAGCATTTT
clone size: NA; D gene: TRBD1; V gene: TRBV7-9; J gene: TRBJ2-7; CDR3 protein: CASSRQGAEEQYF; CDR3 DNA: TGTGCCAGCAGTAGACAGGGGGCGGAGGAGCAGTACTTC
clone size: NA; D gene: TRBD1; V gene: TRBV29-1; J gene: TRBJ2-3; CDR3 protein: CSVGQLDTDTQYF; CDR3 DNA: TGCAGCGTGGGACAGCTTGACACAGATACGCAGTATTTT
clone size: NA; D gene: NA; V gene: TRBV6-5; J gene: TRBJ2-3; CDR3 protein: CASSYYGNLADTQYF; CDR3 DNA: TGTGCCAGCAGTTATTATGGGAATTTAGCAGATACGCAGTATTTT
clone size: few; D gene: TRBD1; V gene: TRBV5-4; J gene: TRBJ1-2; CDR3 protein: CASSSGTGGRLYGYTF; CDR3 DNA: TGTGCCAGCAGCTCCGGGACAGGGGGTAGACTCTATGGCTACACCTTC
clone size: NA; D gene: NA; V gene: TRBV7-9; J gene: TRBJ1-4; CDR3 protein: CASSWDRGEKLFF; CDR3 DNA: TGTGCCAGCAGCTGGGACCGGGGGGAAAAACTGTTTTTT
clone size: NA; D gene: NA; V gene: TRBV19; J gene: TRBJ2-1; CDR3 protein: CASTYGGGRGDNEQFF; CDR3 DNA: TGTGCCAGTACCTACGGAGGGGGGAGAGGGGACAATGAGCAGTTCTTC
clone size: once; D gene: NA; V gene: TRBV15; J gene: TRBJ2-6; CDR3 protein: CATSRDASRANVLTF; CDR3 DNA: TGTGCCACCAGCAGAGATGCGTCACGGGCCAACGTCCTGACTTTC
clone size: NA; D gene: TRBD2; V gene: TRBV25-1; J gene: TRBJ2-1; CDR3 protein: CASSDPLAGGLNNNEQFF; CDR3 DNA: TGTGCCAGCAGTGATCCTCTAGCGGGAGGCCTGAACAACAATGAGCAGTTCTTC